This TCR beta chain was captured in a study of cytomegalovirus exposure and HLA in healthy donors. Regarding the study as a whole: Most TCR sequences proved rare, with some public TCRs found in many donors. In vitro work confirmed that three CMV-associated chains recognize CMV antigens.

TCRdb's copy holds only in-frame clones and misses some; the assay was immunoSEQ multiplex PCR. Among approximately 150,000 clones listed, about 90% were seen once. CDR1 and CDR2 (germline): SGHRS, YFSETQ. The CDR3 has 16 amino acids. The V end was cut by 0 bases, the J end by 1 base, with 13 bases between. With respect to this clone: Its antigen is as yet unknown.

The rearrangement joins TRBV5-1 to TRBJ1-1; D possibly corresponds to TRBD1 (6 bases). The sample was PBMCs. The clonotype comes from a young woman in good health and CMV-seropositive. CDR3 region: CASSLASNRANTEAFF. The CDR3 nucleotides read TGCGCCAGCAGCTTGGCCTCTAACAGGGCGAACACTGAAGCTTTCTTT.